A single sample is the source of the 15 T cell receptor beta chains below, sequenced in a study of PD-1 blockade in classical Hodgkin lymphoma. Profiled with immunoSEQ multiplex PCR; TCRdb holds only in-frame clones, not every one. The sample has some 70,000 clones, more than 85% seen once; the top ten hold 2.6%. Time point of the sample: newly diagnosed, previously untreated cHL patient sample. Sequencing was performed on peripheral blood mononuclear cells (PBMCs). These receptors all come from a human donor with classical Hodgkin lymphoma.

The rearrangement joins TRBV5-1 to TRBJ2-5, with 7 bases identical to TRBD1. Germline trimming cut 6 bases from V and 7 bases from J; bases unmatched to any gene: 12. This CDR3 contains 14 residues. The germline gives CDR1 SGHRS, CDR2 YFSETQ. The CDR3, as DNA: TGCGCCAGCAACGGAAACAGGGGCGGAGGGACCCAGTACTTC. Translated, it gives CASNGNRGGGTQYF.

The chain combines TRBV7-9 with TRBJ1-2; a possible D gene is TRBD1 (6 bases). CDR3 size: 14 residues. Germline-derived CDR1 and CDR2 are SEHNR and FQNEAQ (reference sequence). Trimming removed 0 bases at V and 3 bases at J, with 8 bases between. The CDR3 loop is CASSLAGQYYGYTF. The CDR3 coding sequence is TGTGCCAGCAGCTTAGCTGGACAGTACTATGGCTACACCTTC.

The J gene is TRBJ2-7, the V gene TRBV6-5; 8 nucleotides match TRBD1. The CDR3 sequence is 15 residues long. Germline-derived CDR1 and CDR2 are MNHEY and SVGAGI. V was clipped by 3 bases and J by 7 bases; unmatched bases: 11. The CDR3 DNA sequence: TGTGCCAGCAGTTATGGCTGGGACAGGCTACGGGAGCAGTACTTC. This gives the protein CASSYGWDRLREQYF.

V and J are TRBV19 and TRBJ1-5, with no clear D. Germline CDR1 and CDR2: LNHDA and SQIVND (reference sequence). The CDR3 has 14 amino acids. Trimming took off 2 bases at V and 5 bases at J, with 10 bases between the two ends. The DNA for the CDR3 is TGTGCCAGTAGTATAACGTCAGTAGATCAGCCCCAGCATTTT. Protein: CASSITSVDQPQHF.

This sequence joins TRBV6-5 and TRBJ2-5; no clear D. The CDR3 length is 14 residues. CDR1 is MNHEY, CDR2 SVGAGI, per germline. The V and J ends lost 6 bases and 7 bases respectively, with 18 bases between them. The CDR3 here is CASSSPTSPRTQYF. The DNA of the CDR3 is TGTGCCAGCAGCAGTCCGACGTCCCCAAGGACCCAGTACTTC.

This clone was recorded once. This chain links TRBV27 with TRBJ2-3; D remains ambiguous. The CDR3 is 15 amino acids. V was shortened by 0 bases and J by 5 bases, with 12 bases between the two germline ends. Germline loops: CDR1 MNHEY, CDR2 SMNVEV (reference sequence). This CDR3 reads CASSLSPLLKDTQYF. The CDR3 DNA sequence: TGTGCCAGCAGTTTATCCCCCCTACTTAAAGATACGCAGTATTTT.

The V and J genes are TRBV25-1 and TRBJ2-2; D is unclear. V was clipped by 3 bases and J by 3 bases, with 2 bases between them. From germline, CDR1 is MGHDK and CDR2 SYGVNS. This CDR3 has 12 amino acids. Here the CDR3 DNA reads TGTGCCAGCAGTGATGACACCGGGGAGCTGTTTTTT. Translated: CASSDDTGELFF.

The rearrangement joins TRBV7-2 to TRBJ2-1, with 8 bases aligning to TRBD2. The germline CDR1 and CDR2 sequences are SGHTA and FQGNSA. V lost 3 bases, J lost 4 bases, and 5 bases stayed unmatched. The length of the CDR3 is 15 residues. CDR3 in DNA: TGTGCCAGCAGCTTTACTAGCGGACCTTACAATGAGCAGTTCTTC. This encodes CASSFTSGPYNEQFF. Full variable domain (missing parts from reference TRBV7-2 and TRBJ2-1): GAGVSQSPSNKVTEKGKDVELRCDPISGHTALYWYRQSLGQGLEFLIYFQGNSAPDKSGLPSDRFSAERTGGSVSTLTIQRTQQEDSAVYLCASSFTSGPYNEQFFGPGTRLTVL.

The gene calls are TRBV7-2 and TRBJ2-3, with TRBD2 matching over 13 bases. V dropped 5 bases and J dropped 2; count of bases not matched to a gene: 4. The length of the CDR3 is 16 residues. CDR1 and CDR2 from the germline V gene are SGHTA and FQGNSA. The chain's CDR3 is CASSTTSGGTTDTQYF. The DNA of the CDR3 is TGTGCCAGCAGCACGACTAGCGGGGGGACCACAGATACGCAGTATTTT.

V usage is TRBV6-5 and J usage is TRBJ2-3; TRBD2 matches at 12 bases. Germline V gene sequence: CDR1 MNHEY, CDR2 SVGAGI. The junction had 4 bases not matched to a gene; V was cut back by 6 bases and J by 3 bases. The CDR3 consists of 15 residues. The chain's CDR3 is CASRPGTSGTDTQYF. CDR3 bases: TGTGCCAGCAGACCCGGGACTAGCGGGACAGATACGCAGTATTTT.

The chain links TRBV5-1 to TRBJ2-3; D perhaps matches TRBD2 (5 bases). This CDR3 has 14 amino acids. Germline lookup yields CDR1 SGHRS and CDR2 YFSETQ. V gave up 4 bases and J gave up 6 bases, with 15 bases separating them. CDR3 nucleotides: TGCGCCAGCAGCCCCCTAGAACTAGGGGATACGCAGTATTTT. Its translation is CASSPLELGDTQYF. The variable domain in full, completed from reference TRBV5-1 and TRBJ2-3, reads KAGVTQTPRYLIKTRGQQVTLSCSPISGHRSVSWYQQTPGQGLQFLFEYFSETQRNKGNFPGRFSGRQFSNSRSEMNVSTLELGDSALYLCASSPLELGDTQYFGPGTRLTVL.

This clone was detected only once. The chain carries TRBV13 and TRBJ2-3, with 13 bases lining up with TRBD2. V was pared by 1 base and J by 4 bases, with 5 bases of the junction left unmatched. CDR3 length equals 17 residues. CDR1 PRHDT and CDR2 FYEKMQ come from the germline V gene (reference sequence). CDR3 sequence: CASSLELAGGRSDTQYF. CDR3 DNA sequence: TGTGCCAGCAGCTTAGAACTAGCGGGGGGGCGATCAGATACGCAGTATTTT.

This sequence joins TRBV5-1 and TRBJ2-7, with D maybe TRBD2 (7 bases). Germline CDR1 reads SGHRS; CDR2 reads YFSETQ. V was cut by 5 bases and J by 3 bases, with 21 bases left in between. The CDR3 extends over 16 amino acids. The CDR3 DNA is TGCGCCAGCAGATGGGGGGGCGCGGAATTGGGCTACGAGCAGTACTTC. It is translated as CASRWGGAELGYEQYF.

V and J are TRBV4-1 and TRBJ2-1; 12 bases are shared with TRBD2. Germline CDR1 reads MGHRA; CDR2 reads YSYEKL. This CDR3 is built from 18 residues. Trimming at V came to 1 base and at J to 14 bases, leaving 18 bases not matched to a gene. The CDR3, as DNA: TGCGCCAGCAGCCAAGTTGATATGGGGCTAGCGGGAGGGAATCGGGAGTTCTTC. As protein: CASSQVDMGLAGGNREFF.

The chain combines TRBV7-9 with TRBJ1-1; TRBD1 aligns across 8 bases. This CDR3 has 14 amino acids. Trimming removed 4 bases from V and 4 bases from J; junction bases left unmatched: 5. Germline values: CDR1 SEHNR, CDR2 FQNEAQ (reference sequence). The CDR3 bases are TGTGCCAGCAGCTCGACAGGGGTAGTCACTGAAGCTTTCTTT. Residues: CASSSTGVVTEAFF.